The present TCR beta chain was sequenced within a study of OX40 agonist ivuxolimab in advanced cancers. Study information: Partial responses were seen in three patients, one with hepatocellular carcinoma and two with cutaneous melanoma.

Whole-study results and caveats: On average, CD8+ T cells showed a greater number of expanded clones than CD4+. The authors did not determine the antigen specificity of the expanded peripheral T cells. At 0.1 to 3.0 mg/kg, clonal expansion of CD4+ and CD8+ blood T cells had occurred by week 6.

Germline values: CDR1 SGHNT, CDR2 YYREEE (reference sequence). This CDR3 has 14 residues. Trimming cost V 2 bases and J 7 bases; bases outside gene matches: 8. The repertoire was sequenced with immunoSEQ multiplex PCR; TCRdb's copy has only in-frame clones and lacks some. The sample lists tens of thousands of clones, roughly 84% occurring once. Concerning this clone: The antigen remains unidentified.

The sequencing used CD4+ or CD8+ T cells sorted from blood, collected in a trial of the OX40 agonist ivuxolimab. The genes are TRBV5-4 and TRBJ2-5; TRBD1 agrees at 7 bases. The clonotype originates from an adult with an advanced solid tumor such as melanoma, head and neck, liver or kidney cancer. The CDR3 sequence: CASSLTGTETTQYF. The CDR3, as DNA: TGTGCCAGCAGCTTAACCGGGACAGAAACGACCCAGTACTTC.